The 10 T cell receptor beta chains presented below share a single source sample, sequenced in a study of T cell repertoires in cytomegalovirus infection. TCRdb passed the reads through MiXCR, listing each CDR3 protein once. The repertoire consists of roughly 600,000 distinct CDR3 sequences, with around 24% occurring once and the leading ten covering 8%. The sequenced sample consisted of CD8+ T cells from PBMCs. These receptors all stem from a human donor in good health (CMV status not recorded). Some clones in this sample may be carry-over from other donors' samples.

The CDR3 here is CASSPASGGYEQYF. CDR3 nucleotides: TGTGCCAGCTCACCAGCTAGCGGGGGTTACGAGCAGTACTTC. The chain uses TRBV18 and TRBJ2-7; TRBD2 aligns across 10 bases. The germline gives CDR1 KGHSH, CDR2 LQKENI. The junction had 2 bases not matched to a gene; V was cut back by 2 bases and J by 4 bases. The CDR3 sequence is 14 residues long. The full variable domain, completed using reference TRBV18 and TRBJ2-7, is NAGVMQNPRHLVRRRGQEARLRCSPMKGHSHVYWYRQLPEEGLKFMVYLQKENIIDESGMPKERFSAEFPKEGPSILRIQQVVRGDSAAYFCASSPASGGYEQYFGPGTRLTVT.

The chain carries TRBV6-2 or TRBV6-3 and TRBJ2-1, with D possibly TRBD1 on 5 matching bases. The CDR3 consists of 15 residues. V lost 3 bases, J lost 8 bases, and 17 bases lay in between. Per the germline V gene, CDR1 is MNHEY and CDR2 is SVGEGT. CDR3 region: CASSYIQGSTDEQFF. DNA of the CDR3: TGTGCCAGCAGTTATATCCAGGGTTCGACGGATGAGCAGTTCTTC.

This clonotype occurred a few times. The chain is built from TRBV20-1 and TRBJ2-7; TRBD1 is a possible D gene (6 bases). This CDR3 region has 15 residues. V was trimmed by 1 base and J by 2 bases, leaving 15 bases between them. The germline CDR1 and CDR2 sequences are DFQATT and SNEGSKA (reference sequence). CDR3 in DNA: TGCAGTGCTAGAGTCCAGGGGCGAGCCACCTACGAGCAGTACTTC. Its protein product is CSARVQGRATYEQYF.

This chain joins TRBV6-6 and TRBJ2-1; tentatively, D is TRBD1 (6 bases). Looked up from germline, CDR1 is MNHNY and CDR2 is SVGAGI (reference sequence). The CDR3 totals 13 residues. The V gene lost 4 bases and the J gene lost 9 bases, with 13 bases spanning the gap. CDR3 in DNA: TGTGCCAGCAGTTTTACAGGGTATAGTGAGCAGTTCTTC. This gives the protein CASSFTGYSEQFF.

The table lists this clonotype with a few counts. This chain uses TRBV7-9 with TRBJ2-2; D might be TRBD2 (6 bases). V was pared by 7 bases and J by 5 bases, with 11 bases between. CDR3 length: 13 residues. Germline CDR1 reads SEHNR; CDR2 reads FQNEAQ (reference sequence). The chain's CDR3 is CASTESGTGELFF. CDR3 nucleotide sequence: TGTGCCAGCACAGAGAGCGGGACCGGGGAGCTGTTTTTT. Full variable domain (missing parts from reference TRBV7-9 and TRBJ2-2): DTGVSQNPRHKITKRGQNVTFRCDPISEHNRLYWYRQTLGQGPEFLTYFQNEAQLEKSRLLSDRFSAERPKGSFSTLEIQRTEQGDSAMYLCASTESGTGELFFGEGSRLTVL.

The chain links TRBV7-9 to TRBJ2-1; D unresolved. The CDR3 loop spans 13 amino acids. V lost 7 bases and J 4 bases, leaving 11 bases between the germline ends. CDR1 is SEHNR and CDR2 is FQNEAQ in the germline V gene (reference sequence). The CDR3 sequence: CASTGRVYNEQFF. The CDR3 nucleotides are TGTGCCAGCACGGGCCGCGTTTACAATGAGCAGTTCTTC.

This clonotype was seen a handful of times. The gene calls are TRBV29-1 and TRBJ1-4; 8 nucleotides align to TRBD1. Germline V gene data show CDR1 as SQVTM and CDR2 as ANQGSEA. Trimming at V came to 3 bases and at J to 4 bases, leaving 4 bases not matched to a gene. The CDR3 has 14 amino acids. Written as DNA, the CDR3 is TGCAGCGTTGATCTGACAGGGGATAATGAAAAACTGTTTTTT. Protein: CSVDLTGDNEKLFF.

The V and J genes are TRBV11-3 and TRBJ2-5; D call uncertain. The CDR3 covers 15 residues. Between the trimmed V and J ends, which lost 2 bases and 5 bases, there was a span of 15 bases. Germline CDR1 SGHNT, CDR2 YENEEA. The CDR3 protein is CASSLSPSAAETQYF. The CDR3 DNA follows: TGTGCCAGCAGCTTATCCCCCTCCGCCGCGGAGACCCAGTACTTC.

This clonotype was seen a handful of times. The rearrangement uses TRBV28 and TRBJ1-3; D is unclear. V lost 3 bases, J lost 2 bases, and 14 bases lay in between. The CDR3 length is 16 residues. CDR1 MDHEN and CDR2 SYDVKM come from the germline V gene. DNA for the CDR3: TGTGCCAGCAGTTTTCCCTCGGAGGGCGCTGGAAACACCATATATTTT. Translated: CASSFPSEGAGNTIYF.

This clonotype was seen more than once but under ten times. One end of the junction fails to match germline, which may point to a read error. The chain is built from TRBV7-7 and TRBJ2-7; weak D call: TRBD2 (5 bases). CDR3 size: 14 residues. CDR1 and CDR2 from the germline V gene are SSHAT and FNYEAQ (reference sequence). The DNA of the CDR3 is TGTGCTAGCAGCTTAGAAGTTAACGCGGGCGAGCAGTACTTC. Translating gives CASSLEVNAGEQYF.